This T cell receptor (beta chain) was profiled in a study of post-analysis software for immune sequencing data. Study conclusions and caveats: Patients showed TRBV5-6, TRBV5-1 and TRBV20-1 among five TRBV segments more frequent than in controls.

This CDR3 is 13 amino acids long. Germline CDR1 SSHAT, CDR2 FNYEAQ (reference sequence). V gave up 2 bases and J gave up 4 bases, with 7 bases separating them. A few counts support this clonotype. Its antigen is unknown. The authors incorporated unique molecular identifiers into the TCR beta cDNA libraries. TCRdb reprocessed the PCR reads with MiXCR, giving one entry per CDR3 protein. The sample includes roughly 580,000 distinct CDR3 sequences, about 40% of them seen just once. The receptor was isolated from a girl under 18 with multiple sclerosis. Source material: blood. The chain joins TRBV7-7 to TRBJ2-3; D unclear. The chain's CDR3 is CASSLMKSDTQYF. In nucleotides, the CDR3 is TGTGCCAGCAGCTTAATGAAGTCAGATACGCAGTATTTT.